The 25 T cell receptor beta chains below were found in one sample sequenced in a study of regulatory T cells in long-lasting Graves disease. Stated time point: newly diagnosed GD, antithyroid drugs for less than 3 months. There was RNA extracted from PBMCs, and the TCR library was made from it. Arm-PCR of CDR3 regions and iRepertoire HTBI primers were used to build TCR beta libraries. TCRdb re-derived calls from the multiplex PCR reads in MiXCR, one entry per CDR3 protein. This table has approximately 400,000 distinct CDR3 sequences, about 15% appearing once. These data also featured in a second study, about T cells in Graves' hyperthyroidism and ophthalmopathy.

The material sequenced was peripheral blood mononuclear cells (PBMCs), taken at new diagnosis, from a patient treated with antithyroid drugs. Receptors originate from a woman aged 25 to 39 with Graves disease.

This clonotype showed up just a few times. The V and J genes are TRBV6-2 or TRBV6-3 and TRBJ1-2; TRBD1 is a possible D gene (5 bases). The CDR3 runs 14 residues. Between the trimmed V and J ends, which lost 0 bases and 8 bases, there was a span of 13 bases. Germline CDR1 MNHEY, CDR2 SVGEGT. The CDR3 region has the DNA TGTGCCAGCAGTTACTCCGGGGGTAGTGACGGCTACACCTTC. This encodes CASSYSGGSDGYTF.

This clonotype was observed at least ten times. Here the CDR3 DNA reads TGTGCCACCAGTGATTTCCAGGGGGCGGACAATGAGCAGTTCTTC. Protein product: CATSDFQGADNEQFF. This chain connects TRBV24-1 to TRBJ2-1; 8 nucleotides line up with TRBD1. The CDR3 covers 15 residues. The J segment lost 5 bases and the V segment lost 1 base, leaving 3 bases of the junction unmatched. Germline V gene sequence: CDR1 KGHDR, CDR2 SFDVKD.

The V gene is TRBV19, the J gene TRBJ1-4; 10 bases are shared with TRBD1. The CDR3 length is 14 residues. Germline V gene sequence: CDR1 LNHDA, CDR2 SQIVND (reference sequence). V gave up 6 bases and J gave up 7 bases; unmatched junction bases: 5. The CDR3 nucleotides are TGTGCCAGTAGCCCGACAGGGGGCGTTGAAAAACTGTTTTTT. Translating gives CASSPTGGVEKLFF.

The sample holds a few counts of this clonotype. The rearrangement links TRBV25-1 to TRBJ2-6; 8 nucleotides line up with TRBD1. The V and J ends lost 3 bases and 3 bases, in that order; junction bases with no gene match: 13. The CDR3 is 19 residues long. The germline V gene has CDR1 MGHDK and CDR2 SYGVNS. The DNA of the CDR3 is TGTGCCAGCAGTGACCCTCGGACAGGGTATGGCAATGGGGCCAACGTCCTGACTTTC. It codes for CASSDPRTGYGNGANVLTF.

The chain's CDR3 is CASSKAGLALNTGELFF. CDR3 coding DNA: TGCGCCAGCAGTAAGGCGGGACTAGCCCTGAACACCGGGGAGCTGTTTTTT. The chain recombines TRBV10-1 with TRBJ2-2, with 9 bases that match TRBD2. There are 17 residues in the CDR3. With V trimmed by 5 bases and J by 1 base, 8 bases remained unmatched. The V gene's germline CDR1 is WNHNN and CDR2 SYGVQD (reference sequence).

At least ten counts were recorded for this clonotype. The chain has TRBV6-1 and TRBJ1-5, with D hard to call. The CDR3 length is 15 residues. V was shortened by 6 bases and J by 3 bases, with 15 bases between the two germline ends. CDR1 is MNHNS and CDR2 is SASEGT in the germline V gene. CDR3 region: CASSSLRGFNQPQHF. CDR3 sequence (DNA): TGTGCCAGCAGCTCATTACGGGGATTCAATCAGCCCCAGCATTTT.

V gene TRBV28 combines with J gene TRBJ1-5, with D possibly TRBD1 on 5 matching bases. This CDR3 spans 16 amino acids. Germline CDR1 MDHEN, CDR2 SYDVKM. Deletions cut 5 bases from V and 6 bases from J, with 20 bases between. The CDR3, as DNA: TGTGCCAGCAGTGAACTGATAGGGGCTCAGGGTCAGCCCCAGCATTTT. It yields the protein CASSELIGAQGQPQHF.

The V gene is TRBV5-1, the J gene TRBJ1-1; possibly TRBD1 for D (6 bases). The CDR3 runs 12 residues. Germline lookup yields CDR1 SGHRS and CDR2 YFSETQ. The ends were cut back, 4 bases at V and 4 bases at J, with 8 bases in the middle. The CDR3 region has the DNA TGCGCCAGCAGCCAGACAGGCACTGAAGCTTTCTTT. It encodes CASSQTGTEAFF.

This clonotype occurred many times. The rearrangement links TRBV12-3 or TRBV12-4 to TRBJ2-7, with D possibly matching TRBD1 (6 bases). This CDR3 is built from 14 residues. The V gene lost 4 bases and the J gene lost 2 bases, with 12 bases spanning the gap. For the CDR3, the DNA is TGTGCCAGCAGTTGGGACACACCGGCCTACGAGCAGTACTTC. Residues: CASSWDTPAYEQYF.

This clonotype was recorded at least ten times. The chain employs TRBV12-3 or TRBV12-4 and TRBJ1-5, with D possibly TRBD1 on 5 matching bases. The CDR3 consists of 13 residues. Between the trimmed V and J ends, which lost 4 bases and 4 bases, there was a span of 8 bases. The CDR3 loop reads CASSSGGNQPQHF. The CDR3 DNA reads TGTGCCAGCAGTTCTGGGGGTAATCAGCCCCAGCATTTT.

This clonotype was seen at least ten times. V usage is TRBV20-1 and J usage is TRBJ1-1; D gene uncertain. Trimming took 6 bases from V and 2 from J, leaving 10 bases between them. The CDR3 covers 12 residues. The V gene's germline CDR1 is DFQATT and CDR2 SNEGSKA (reference sequence). Here the CDR3 DNA reads TGCAGTGCAAGCAGCCGCAACACTGAAGCTTTCTTT. This translates into CSASSRNTEAFF.

Many counts were recorded for this clonotype. The J gene is TRBJ2-1, the V gene TRBV20-1, with D perhaps matching TRBD2 (5 bases). V shed 1 base and J shed 0 bases, with 16 bases lying between them. Germline-derived CDR1 and CDR2 are DFQATT and SNEGSKA (reference sequence). CDR3 length equals 17 residues. The CDR3 region is CSARGLGLQSSYNEQFF. DNA of the CDR3: TGCAGTGCTAGAGGCTTAGGACTGCAGAGCTCCTACAATGAGCAGTTCTTC.

This clonotype was observed at least ten times. This sequence joins TRBV18 and TRBJ2-5, with 8 bases fitting TRBD1. Germline loops: CDR1 KGHSH, CDR2 LQKENI. V lost 3 bases to trimming and J lost 3 bases; unmatched junction nucleotides: 3. This CDR3 is 14 amino acids long. In nucleotides, the CDR3 is TGTGCCAGCTCACCTGGGACAGGTGAAGAGACCCAGTACTTC. This encodes CASSPGTGEETQYF.

The chain carries TRBV28 and TRBJ2-1; D might be TRBD1 or TRBD2, each matching 5 bases. The CDR3 spans 15 residues. Germline-derived CDR1 and CDR2 are MDHEN and SYDVKM. Trimming left V 8 bases short and J 4 bases short, with 18 bases between. The CDR3 DNA reads as TGTGCCAGCCGGGACGCGCCCCGCCCTTACAATGAGCAGTTCTTC. It yields the protein CASRDAPRPYNEQFF.

This clonotype was detected only a few times. At one of its ends the junction is not consistent with the germline gene, which may arise from a read error. This chain connects TRBV5-1 to TRBJ1-2; D is unclear. The CDR3 runs to 13 residues. From germline, CDR1 is SGHRS and CDR2 YFSETQ. CDR3 sequence reads: CASSEGSTPNALF. The DNA for the CDR3 is TGCGCCAGCAGCGAGGGCAGTACCCCGAACGCCCTCTTC.

This clonotype was observed many times. The J gene is TRBJ2-6, the V gene TRBV28; D unresolved. Trimming shortened V by 3 bases and J by 7 bases, and 28 bases separated the two germline ends. CDR3 length equals 20 residues. Germline assignment: CDR1 MDHEN and CDR2 SYDVKM. The CDR3 loop is CASSFLSDFTEPLLANVLTF. In DNA, the CDR3 is TGTGCCAGCAGTTTCCTCTCCGACTTTACCGAGCCTCTCTTAGCCAACGTCCTGACTTTC.

At least ten counts were recorded for this clonotype. The chain recombines TRBV9 with TRBJ1-5; D is ambiguous. The V gene's germline CDR1 is SGDLS and CDR2 YYNGEE. Trimming removed 0 bases at V and 4 bases at J, with 11 bases between. This CDR3 comprises 15 residues. The CDR3 protein is CASSVEGDRNQPQHF. DNA of the CDR3: TGTGCCAGCAGCGTAGAGGGAGACCGAAATCAGCCCCAGCATTTT. The full variable domain, its missing parts supplied by reference TRBV9 and TRBJ1-5, is DSGVTQTPKHLITATGQRVTLRCSPRSGDLSVYWYQQSLDQGLQFLIQYYNGEERAKGNILERFSAQQFPDLHSELNLSSLELGDSALYFCASSVEGDRNQPQHFGDGTRLSIL.

This clonotype was detected many times. The chain uses TRBV2 and TRBJ2-3; D tentatively fits TRBD1 or TRBD2 (7 bases each). Per germline, CDR1 SNHLY and CDR2 FYNNEI. The CDR3 runs to 14 residues. V was clipped by 6 bases and J by 8 bases, with 18 bases between them. Here the CDR3 reads CASSGDQGGFTQYF. The CDR3 nucleotides are TGTGCCAGCAGCGGGGACCAGGGGGGGTTTACGCAGTATTTT.

This clonotype was counted a few times. The V call is TRBV20-1, the J call TRBJ1-5; D remains ambiguous. The length of the CDR3 is 13 residues. Per the germline V gene, CDR1 is DFQATT and CDR2 is SNEGSKA (reference sequence). Trimming took 0 bases from V and 5 from J, leaving 8 bases between them. CDR3 region: CSAREEGDQPQHF. CDR3 nucleotide sequence: TGCAGTGCTAGAGAGGAGGGAGATCAGCCCCAGCATTTT.

This clonotype showed up many times. The V call is TRBV12-3 or TRBV12-4, the J call TRBJ1-5; D is uncertain. V was pared by 6 bases and J by 4 bases, with 7 bases between. This CDR3 has 12 residues. The CDR3 reads CASSEPNQPQHF. CDR3 nucleotide sequence: TGTGCCAGCAGCGAACCAAATCAGCCCCAGCATTTT.

This clonotype showed up just a few times. The chain links TRBV4-2 to TRBJ2-2; no firm D call. This CDR3 has 18 amino acids. The ends were cut back, 1 base at V and 2 bases at J, with 17 bases in the middle. Germline V gene sequence: CDR1 LGHNA, CDR2 YNFKEQ. The CDR3 reads CASSQGVQPLGNTGELFF. The CDR3 DNA is TGTGCCAGCAGCCAAGGGGTTCAGCCCCTGGGAAACACCGGGGAGCTGTTTTTT.

A note on this clonotype: A much larger clone lies a single base off, so this may be a read error. The gene calls are TRBV14 and TRBJ2-3; 11 positions match TRBD1. Germline V gives CDR1 SGHDN, CDR2 FVKESK. The CDR3 runs to 15 residues. CDR3 amino acids: CASSQRTGGIDTQCF. The CDR3 bases are TGTGCCAGCAGCCAGCGGACAGGGGGCATAGATACGCAGTGTTTT.

At least ten counts were recorded for this clonotype. This rearrangement joins TRBV11-2 to TRBJ2-6; no reliable D call. The CDR3 loop spans 13 amino acids. Germline loops: CDR1 SGHAT, CDR2 FQNNGV. V shed 7 bases and J shed 2 bases, with 6 bases lying between them. This CDR3 reads CASTFPGANVLTF. The CDR3 DNA reads as TGTGCCAGCACCTTTCCTGGGGCCAACGTCCTGACTTTC.

This clonotype appeared many times. The chain joins TRBV24-1 to TRBJ2-3; no clear D. Trimming removed 0 bases from V and 0 bases from J, with 9 bases in between. From germline, CDR1 is KGHDR and CDR2 SFDVKD. CDR3 length equals 16 residues. The CDR3 DNA is TGTGCCACCAGTGATTTGCCGGAGTTTAGCACAGATACGCAGTATTTT. Translating it yields CATSDLPEFSTDTQYF.

The chain uses TRBV9 and TRBJ2-3; 10 nucleotides align to TRBD2. Trimming at V came to 3 bases and at J to 1 base, leaving 5 bases not matched to a gene. The CDR3 is made up of 16 amino acids. CDR1 and CDR2 from the germline V gene are SGDLS and YYNGEE. CDR3 protein: CASSARTSGGTDTQYF. Here the CDR3 DNA reads TGTGCCAGCAGCGCGCGGACTAGCGGAGGCACAGATACGCAGTATTTT.